This T cell receptor (beta chain) was sequenced during a study of blood T cell repertoires in COVID-19. Original processing methods: The authors estimated nucleated cell counts from reference gene primer amplification. Only in-frame clones appear in the TCRdb table, and some are missing; sequencing was by immunoSEQ multiplex PCR. V and J calls and clone size are as listed in that table; D and trimming were resolved from the DNA. The sample has about 30,000 clones, over 75% seen once. The V and J ends lost 3 bases and 5 bases, in that order; junction bases with no gene match: 14. This CDR3 contains 18 residues. CDR1 and CDR2 from the germline V gene are LNHDA and SQIVND (reference sequence).

The chain carries TRBV19 and TRBJ2-2; 8 bases fit TRBD1. This TCR derives from a man older than 75 with active COVID-19. Sequencing input: peripheral blood. CDR3 in amino acids: CASSIANPGRGRTGELFF. The CDR3 DNA reads as TGTGCCAGTAGTATCGCTAACCCCGGCAGGGGGCGGACCGGGGAGCTGTTTTTT.